The 28 T cell receptor beta chains reported below all come from one sample, sequenced in a study of CD8+CD57+ T cells in acquired aplastic anemia. Genomic DNA, the template, was used for profiling of the TCR beta VDJ and CDR3. TCRdb ran MiXCR on the reads and lists one entry per CDR3 protein. The sample includes hundreds of thousands of distinct CDR3 sequences, roughly 34% of them seen just once. CD8+CD57+ cell expansion had been shown by flow cytometry in patients chosen for sequencing. Sequencing was carried out using sorted CD4+, CD8+, or CD8+CD57+ T cells (not recorded which) from PBMCs. The receptors come from a human donor with aplastic anemia.

This clonotype was seen a few times. This chain joins TRBV20-1 and TRBJ2-1; perhaps TRBD2 as D (6 bases). Between the trimmed V and J ends, which lost 5 bases and 5 bases, there was a span of 13 bases. The length of the CDR3 is 13 residues. Germline V gene lookup returns CDR1 DFQATT and CDR2 SNEGSKA (reference sequence). CDR3 loop: CSAHSREDNEQFF. CDR3 nucleotides: TGCAGTGCTCATAGCAGGGAGGACAATGAGCAGTTCTTC.

The sample holds many counts of this clonotype. The chain joins TRBV24-1 to TRBJ2-5; D might be TRBD1 (6 bases). Per the germline V gene, CDR1 is KGHDR and CDR2 is SFDVKD. The CDR3 covers 14 residues. Trimming pared 4 bases from V and 9 bases from J, leaving 17 bases between. This chain's CDR3 is CATSEGAGMMAQYF. The CDR3 DNA reads TGTGCCACCAGTGAGGGGGCAGGGATGATGGCCCAGTACTTC.

This clonotype turned up a few times. The chain links TRBV19 to TRBJ2-1; no reliable D call. From germline, CDR1 is LNHDA and CDR2 SQIVND (reference sequence). This CDR3 has 16 amino acids. V was cut by 5 bases and J by 0 bases, with 14 bases left in between. The CDR3 is CASSGRTVSSYNEQFF. CDR3 nucleotides: TGTGCCAGTAGTGGACGGACGGTGAGCTCCTACAATGAGCAGTTCTTC.

This rearrangement joins TRBV2 to TRBJ1-2; TRBD1 might be the D (6 bases). Germline CDR1 reads SNHLY; CDR2 reads FYNNEI. The CDR3 consists of 14 residues. V lost 6 bases and J lost 2, with 13 bases in between. CDR3: CASRGGPPNYGYTF. The CDR3 bases are TGTGCCAGCAGGGGGGGGCCACCCAACTATGGCTACACCTTC.

The chain uses TRBV2 and TRBJ2-7; D is unclear. CDR1 is SNHLY, CDR2 FYNNEI, per germline. Between the trimmed V and J ends, which lost 4 bases and 6 bases, there was a span of 4 bases. CDR3 length: 10 residues. CDR3 region: CASSGIEQYF. CDR3 nucleotide sequence: TGTGCCAGCAGTGGGATCGAGCAGTACTTC.

This clonotype was seen a handful of times. V is TRBV6-1 and J is TRBJ1-2; possibly TRBD1 for D (5 bases). The CDR3 sequence is 16 residues long. Trimming took off 5 bases at V and 2 bases at J, with 18 bases between the two ends. The V gene's germline CDR1 is MNHNS and CDR2 SASEGT. CDR3 sequence: CASSPPGTQGNYGYTF. The DNA for the CDR3 is TGTGCCAGCAGTCCACCCGGGACCCAAGGCAACTATGGCTACACCTTC.

A note on this clonotype: A much larger clonotype is one base distant, so this may be a read error. V gene TRBV10-3 combines with J gene TRBJ1-1; D ambiguous. The length of the CDR3 is 15 residues. Germline-derived CDR1 and CDR2 are ENHRY and SYGVKD. The CDR3 protein is CAVSDLRARNTEAFF. In DNA form, the CDR3 reads TGTGCCGTCAGTGACCTTAGAGCCAGAAACACTGAAGCTTTCTTT.

This clonotype was counted at least ten times. The chain links TRBV29-1 to TRBJ2-7; 8 nucleotides align to TRBD2. Trimming at V came to 6 bases and at J to 3 bases, leaving 10 bases not matched to a gene. Per the germline V gene, CDR1 is SQVTM and CDR2 is ANQGSEA. The CDR3 has 14 amino acids. The CDR3 DNA follows: TGCAGCGTCCCACCGCTAGGGACTAGCTACGAGCAGTACTTC. It translates to CSVPPLGTSYEQYF.

This clonotype was observed a handful of times. V gene TRBV5-6 combines with J gene TRBJ2-7; 7 bases match TRBD2. Germline assignment: CDR1 SGHDT and CDR2 YYEEEE. This CDR3 contains 14 residues. V shed 4 bases, J shed 5 bases, and the junction held 9 bases outside the gene matches. The CDR3 DNA follows: TGTGCCAGCAGCCCCCTGGGGGGGTCCCACGAGCAGTACTTC. Protein product: CASSPLGGSHEQYF.

This clonotype was counted a few times. At one boundary the junction diverges from the germline segment, which might be a read error. This sequence joins TRBV7-9 and TRBJ2-7; D remains unclear. Germline values: CDR1 SEHNR, CDR2 FQNEAQ (reference sequence). The CDR3 has 14 amino acids. The CDR3 DNA sequence: TGTGCCAGCCGCTTAGACCTAGATCCCCACGAGCAGTACTTC. Protein product: CASRLDLDPHEQYF.

The rearrangement links TRBV6-1 to TRBJ2-7, with D perhaps assigned TRBD1 or TRBD2 (5 bases each). Per the germline V gene, CDR1 is MNHNS and CDR2 is SASEGT. The CDR3 loop spans 13 amino acids. Trimming took off 8 bases at V and 3 bases at J, with 14 bases between the two ends. For the CDR3, the DNA is TGTGCCAGCGTTAAAGAGGGGAGCTACGAGCAGTACTTC. It translates to CASVKEGSYEQYF.

This clonotype was counted once. The chain employs TRBV18 and TRBJ1-4, with D possibly TRBD1 on 5 matching bases. V shed 4 bases and J shed 2 bases, with 5 bases lying between them. Germline loops: CDR1 KGHSH, CDR2 LQKENI. The CDR3 has 13 amino acids. The CDR3 nucleotides read TGTGCCAGCTCACGGGACACTAATGAAAAACTGTTTTTT. This translates into CASSRDTNEKLFF.

This clonotype was counted a few times. CDR3 nucleotides: TGTGCCAGCAGCGCGACAGGGGTGGACACTGAAGCTTTCTTT. Amino acid sequence: CASSATGVDTEAFF. The rearrangement links TRBV9 to TRBJ1-1; 8 bases match TRBD1. Germline CDR1 is SGDLS and CDR2 is YYNGEE. CDR3 size: 14 residues. V lost 3 bases, J lost 3 bases, and 4 bases stayed unmatched.

This clonotype was seen ten or more times. The J gene is TRBJ2-7, the V gene TRBV2, with TRBD1 matching over 10 bases. This CDR3 spans 14 amino acids. From germline, CDR1 is SNHLY and CDR2 FYNNEI. With 4 bases clipped from V and 2 bases from J, the junction kept 2 bases outside the gene matches. CDR3 loop: CASSVGQGAYEQYF. CDR3 DNA sequence: TGTGCCAGCAGTGTTGGACAGGGGGCCTACGAGCAGTACTTC. Filled out from reference TRBV2 and TRBJ2-7, the complete variable domain reads EPEVTQTPSHQVTQMGQEVILRCVPISNHLYFYWYRQILGQKVEFLVSFYNNEISEKSEIFDDQFSVERPDGSNFTLKIRSTKLEDSAMYFCASSVGQGAYEQYFGPGTRLTVT.

A note on this clonotype: A clone one base away is much larger, so this may be a read error. This sequence joins TRBV9 and TRBJ1-1; D remains ambiguous. Germline CDR1 reads SGDLS; CDR2 reads YYNGEE. CDR3 length: 13 amino acids. V lost 3 bases, J lost 1 base, and 7 bases lay in between. The CDR3 region is CASSDLQNTEAFF. In DNA, the CDR3 is TGTGCCAGCAGCGATTTACAGAACACTGAAGCTTTCTTT.

At least ten counts were recorded for this clonotype. The chain recombines TRBV19 with TRBJ2-2, with 8 bases that match TRBD1. There are 15 residues in the CDR3. Germline V gives CDR1 LNHDA, CDR2 SQIVND (reference sequence). The V and J ends lost 2 bases and 5 bases, in that order; junction bases with no gene match: 4. The CDR3 DNA follows: TGTGCCAGTAGTATAAAGACAGGGGTTACCGGGGAGCTGTTTTTT. This encodes CASSIKTGVTGELFF.

This clonotype has a handful of counts. Here the CDR3 reads CASSLEAGVDSPLHF. In DNA form, the CDR3 reads TGTGCCAGCAGCTTAGAAGCGGGCGTCGATTCACCCCTCCACTTT. This chain connects TRBV11-3 to TRBJ1-6; no reliable D call. This CDR3 has 15 residues. The germline CDR1 and CDR2 sequences are SGHNT and YENEEA. With 0 bases removed from V and 8 bases from J, the gap between germline ends came to 11 bases.

The rearrangement links TRBV12-5 to TRBJ2-1; 7 positions match TRBD2. CDR3 length equals 15 residues. Unmatched junction bases numbered 7, after V lost 0 bases and J lost 8 bases. CDR1 is LGHNT, CDR2 FRNRAP, per germline. CDR3: CASGLVLRGGHEQFF. CDR3 nucleotides: TGTGCTAGTGGTTTGGTACTACGCGGGGGTCATGAGCAGTTCTTC.

This clonotype has ten or more counts. This rearrangement joins TRBV7-3 to TRBJ1-2; tentatively, D is TRBD1 (5 bases). CDR3 length equals 14 residues. Germline V gene data show CDR1 as SGHTA and CDR2 as FQGTGA. Deletions cut 5 bases from V and 4 bases from J, with 14 bases between. The CDR3 bases are TGTGCCAGCAGCCCGGAGGCCAGGGCCTATGGCTACACCTTC. Translating gives CASSPEARAYGYTF. Full variable domain (missing parts from reference TRBV7-3 and TRBJ1-2): GAGVSQTPSNKVTEKGKYVELRCDPISGHTALYWYRQSLGQGPEFLIYFQGTGAADDSGLPNDRFFAVRPEGSVSTLKIQRTERGDSAVYLCASSPEARAYGYTFGSGTRLTVV.

This clonotype was seen ten or more times. The genes are TRBV2 and TRBJ1-6, with 8 bases matching TRBD1. The CDR3 runs to 13 residues. Germline CDR1 is SNHLY and CDR2 is FYNNEI. The junction had 5 bases not matched to a gene; V was cut back by 7 bases and J by 9 bases. The CDR3 here is CASTDDRGSPLHF. In DNA form, the CDR3 reads TGTGCCAGCACTGACGACAGGGGTTCACCCCTCCACTTT.

J is TRBJ1-1 and V is TRBV7-9, with 9 bases lining up with TRBD1. The CDR3 is 15 amino acids. In germline, CDR1 is SEHNR, CDR2 FQNEAQ (reference sequence). The V gene end was trimmed by 1 base and the J gene end by 5 bases; junction bases not matched to a gene: 5. In nucleotides, the CDR3 is TGTGCCAGCAGCTTAGTCGCACAGGGGGCGACTGAAGCTTTCTTT. This encodes CASSLVAQGATEAFF.

The table lists this clonotype with a few counts. Likely a read error: the CDR3 ends without its conserved phenylalanine or tryptophan. The chain combines TRBV4-2 with TRBJ1-6, with TRBD1 as a possible D gene (5 bases). Between the trimmed V and J ends, which lost 0 bases and 0 bases, there was a span of 12 bases. The CDR3 extends over 18 amino acids. The V gene's germline CDR1 is LGHNA and CDR2 YNFKEQ. This chain's CDR3 is CASSQDVRGSSYNSPLHL. The CDR3 DNA reads TGTGCCAGCAGCCAAGATGTACGGGGGAGCTCCTATAATTCACCCCTCCACCTT.

V is TRBV29-1 and J is TRBJ2-1; D is unresolved. This CDR3 spans 12 amino acids. The V end was cut by 8 bases, the J end by 6 bases, with 14 bases between. The germline CDR1 and CDR2 sequences are SQVTM and ANQGSEA. Written as DNA, the CDR3 is TGCAGCAGTTACTCGATCGGCAATGAGCAGTTCTTC. This encodes CSSYSIGNEQFF.

V usage is TRBV24-1 and J usage is TRBJ2-7; D gene ambiguous. Looked up from germline, CDR1 is KGHDR and CDR2 is SFDVKD. This CDR3 spans 13 amino acids. V lost 5 bases and J lost 0, with 7 bases in between. CDR3 protein: CATSGGSSYEQYF. DNA of the CDR3: TGTGCCACCAGTGGTGGGTCCTCCTACGAGCAGTACTTC.

This clonotype was recorded many times. The chain recombines TRBV10-3 with TRBJ2-2, with D unresolved. The CDR3 is 13 amino acids. CDR1 and CDR2 from the germline V gene are ENHRY and SYGVKD. V shed 6 bases and J shed 4 bases, with 9 bases lying between them. In nucleotides, the CDR3 is TGTGCCATCAGGCTAGAGGCCACCGGGGAGCTGTTTTTT. Translated: CAIRLEATGELFF.

This clonotype was detected ten times or more. In DNA form, the CDR3 reads TGTGCCAGCAGTGAATGGACAGGGGGGGAGACCCAGTACTTC. Its protein is CASSEWTGGETQYF. The V and J genes are TRBV2 and TRBJ2-5; 10 bases match TRBD1. V was pared by 2 bases and J by 5 bases, with 2 bases of the junction left unmatched. Germline V gives CDR1 SNHLY, CDR2 FYNNEI. This CDR3 region has 14 residues.

This sequence joins TRBV15 and TRBJ1-5; 9 bases fit TRBD1. The CDR3 sequence is 14 residues long. The germline CDR1 and CDR2 sequences are LNHNV and YYDKDF (reference sequence). Trimming took 3 bases from V and 9 from J; bases not matched to a gene: 6. CDR3 protein: CATSRGTGSPPQHF. The CDR3 coding sequence is TGTGCCACCAGCAGGGGGACAGGGAGTCCGCCCCAGCATTTT.

The table lists this clonotype with a few counts. This rearrangement joins TRBV4-3 to TRBJ2-7, with 7 nucleotides matching TRBD2. The CDR3 covers 14 residues. The germline gives CDR1 LGHNA, CDR2 YSLEER. V dropped 2 bases and J dropped 4; count of bases not matched to a gene: 5. In DNA, the CDR3 is TGCGCCAGCAGCCAACCGGGACTAACATACGAGCAGTACTTC. It encodes CASSQPGLTYEQYF.